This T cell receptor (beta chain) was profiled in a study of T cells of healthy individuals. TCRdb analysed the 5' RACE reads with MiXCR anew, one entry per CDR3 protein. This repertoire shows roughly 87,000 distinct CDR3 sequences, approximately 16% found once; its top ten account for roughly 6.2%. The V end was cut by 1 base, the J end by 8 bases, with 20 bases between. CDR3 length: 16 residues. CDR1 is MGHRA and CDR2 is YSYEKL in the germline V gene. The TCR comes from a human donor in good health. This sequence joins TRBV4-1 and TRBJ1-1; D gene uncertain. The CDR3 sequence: CASSQVSGGNSIEAFF. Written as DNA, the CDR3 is TGCGCCAGCAGCCAAGTATCAGGAGGCAACTCCATCGAAGCTTTCTTT.